This TCR beta chain came from a study of blood T cell repertoires in COVID-19. Overall study: COVID-19 samples from acute and convalescent phases originated in the United States, Italy and Spain. The cDNA or gDNA used as material had been derived from T cells, B-cell-depleted T cells, or PBMCs.

Trimming removed 6 bases from V and 0 bases from J, with 12 bases in between. CDR1 and CDR2 (germline): SEHNR, FQNEAQ (reference sequence). The CDR3 length is 16 residues. In the authors' methods: It was from reference gene primer amplification that nucleated cell counts were estimated. TCRdb's copy holds only in-frame clones and misses some; the assay was immunoSEQ multiplex PCR. The V and J calls and clone size were taken over from that table, and D and trimming were inferred from the DNA. The top ten hold around a sixth of the sample, which has 80,000 to 100,000 clones, 86% seen once. This clone was found once.

The TCR comes from a woman older than 75 with acute or convalescent COVID-19. This chain connects TRBV7-9 to TRBJ1-6; the D gene is possibly TRBD1 (5 bases). The sample was peripheral blood. Here the CDR3 DNA reads TGTGCCAGCAGTTTCGGACAAGGCTCCTATAATTCACCCCTCCACTTT. Its protein is CASSFGQGSYNSPLHF.